The 19 T cell receptor beta chains listed next were all sequenced from one sample in a study of CD8+CD57+ T cells in acquired aplastic anemia. Investigators profiled TCR beta VDJ and CDR3 from genomic DNA template. TCRdb used MiXCR to reprocess the reads, holding one entry per CDR3 protein. The sample holds about 210,000 distinct CDR3 sequences, about 59% seen once. Specimen: sorted CD4+, CD8+, or CD8+CD57+ T cells (not recorded which) from PBMCs. The receptors shown here come from a human donor in good health.

The sample holds many counts of this clonotype. The V gene is TRBV5-1, the J gene TRBJ2-1; TRBD1 might be the D (6 bases). This CDR3 spans 19 amino acids. Germline assignment: CDR1 SGHRS and CDR2 YFSETQ. Trimming cost V 3 bases and J 8 bases, with 30 bases left between them. The CDR3 loop reads CASSWGSGLVGGAVYEQFF. The CDR3 DNA is TGCGCCAGCAGCTGGGGGAGTGGATTAGTAGGGGGTGCGGTTTATGAGCAGTTCTTC.

The chain has TRBV5-1 and TRBJ1-2, with 7 bases matching TRBD1. With 4 bases clipped from V and 5 bases from J, the junction kept 8 bases outside the gene matches. The germline V gene has CDR1 SGHRS and CDR2 YFSETQ. This CDR3 has 14 amino acids. The CDR3 reads CASSQTGTDYGYTF. The CDR3 nucleotides read TGCGCCAGCAGCCAAACCGGGACAGATTATGGCTACACCTTC. The full variable domain, rest sourced from reference TRBV5-1 and TRBJ1-2, is KAGVTQTPRYLIKTRGQQVTLSCSPISGHRSVSWYQQTPGQGLQFLFEYFSETQRNKGNFPGRFSGRQFSNSRSEMNVSTLELGDSALYLCASSQTGTDYGYTFGSGTRLTVV.

This chain uses TRBV15 with TRBJ1-6; weak D call: TRBD1 (5 bases). Germline V lookup: CDR1 LNHNV, CDR2 YYDKDF (reference sequence). This CDR3 is built from 17 residues. V dropped 0 bases and J dropped 9 bases, with 18 bases sitting between them. The CDR3 coding sequence is TGTGCCACCAGCAGAGATTATCATGGGGCTTTATCTTCACCCCTCCACTTT. Protein product: CATSRDYHGALSSPLHF.

This clonotype has only one observation. This chain uses TRBV2 with TRBJ2-4; D is tentatively TRBD1 or TRBD2 (5 bases each). Germline loops: CDR1 SNHLY, CDR2 FYNNEI. The V end lost 0 bases, the J end lost 8 bases, and 14 bases lay between the germline ends. CDR3 length equals 15 residues. The CDR3 DNA follows: TGTGCCAGCAGTGAAGCGTGGGGCAGAGGGGACATTCAGTACTTC. This translates into CASSEAWGRGDIQYF.

This clonotype was recorded once. This chain links TRBV20-1 with TRBJ1-2; 9 bases map to TRBD1. Trimming at V came to 5 bases and at J to 4 bases, leaving 8 bases not matched to a gene. The CDR3 is 14 residues long. The germline gives CDR1 DFQATT, CDR2 SNEGSKA (reference sequence). CDR3 sequence: CSAGRDRVSYGYTF. The CDR3 nucleotides read TGCAGTGCTGGGCGGGACAGGGTAAGCTATGGCTACACCTTC.

In DNA form, the CDR3 reads TGCAGTGCTAGACTTACAGGGCTCGGGGGCTACACCTTC. Translating gives CSARLTGLGGYTF. This rearrangement joins TRBV20-1 to TRBJ1-2, with a possible D match to TRBD1 (6 bases). V lost 2 bases to trimming and J lost 8 bases, with 15 bases between them. This CDR3 region has 13 residues. CDR1 DFQATT and CDR2 SNEGSKA come from the germline V gene (reference sequence).

The chain has TRBV2 and TRBJ2-3; 8 bases match TRBD2. The CDR3 is made up of 15 amino acids. Germline V gives CDR1 SNHLY, CDR2 FYNNEI. V lost 6 bases, J lost 0 bases, and 5 bases stayed unmatched. The CDR3 loop is CASRGLALSTDTQYF. DNA for the CDR3: TGTGCCAGCAGAGGACTAGCTTTAAGCACAGATACGCAGTATTTT. The full variable domain, completed using reference TRBV2 and TRBJ2-3, is EPEVTQTPSHQVTQMGQEVILRCVPISNHLYFYWYRQILGQKVEFLVSFYNNEISEKSEIFDDQFSVERPDGSNFTLKIRSTKLEDSAMYFCASRGLALSTDTQYFGPGTRLTVL.

Many counts were recorded for this clonotype. This chain links TRBV7-6 with TRBJ1-1; D ambiguous. V lost 5 bases and J lost 0, with 10 bases in between. Germline V gene lookup returns CDR1 SGHVS and CDR2 FNYEAQ. This CDR3 spans 14 amino acids. Here the CDR3 reads CASSGQEMNTEAFF. The CDR3 DNA reads TGTGCCAGCAGCGGTCAGGAAATGAACACTGAAGCTTTCTTT.

The chain is built from TRBV19 and TRBJ2-3, with 8 bases matching TRBD1. CDR3 length equals 15 residues. Trimming took 8 bases from V and 2 from J; bases not matched to a gene: 9. Looked up from germline, CDR1 is LNHDA and CDR2 is SQIVND (reference sequence). CDR3 sequence (DNA): TGTGCCAGTCGAATGGGACAGGCGTACACAGATACGCAGTATTTT. As protein: CASRMGQAYTDTQYF.

The genes are TRBV7-8 and TRBJ1-1; possible D gene TRBD1, 6 bases. CDR3 length: 16 amino acids. The V gene lost 0 bases and the J gene lost 3 bases, with 14 bases spanning the gap. Germline loops: CDR1 SGHVS, CDR2 FQNEAQ. CDR3 sequence reads: CASSLAEGGLDTEAFF. CDR3 nucleotide sequence: TGTGCCAGCAGCTTAGCGGAGGGGGGATTGGACACTGAAGCTTTCTTT.

The chain couples TRBV9 to TRBJ1-6; 7 nucleotides align to TRBD1. Germline values: CDR1 SGDLS, CDR2 YYNGEE. CDR3 length: 14 amino acids. The V and J ends lost 3 bases and 7 bases, in that order; junction bases with no gene match: 4. CDR3 sequence: CASSETTGNSPLHF. The CDR3 region has the DNA TGTGCCAGCAGCGAGACGACAGGGAATTCACCCCTCCACTTT.

This clonotype came up many times. This chain links TRBV6-5 with TRBJ1-1; D is undetermined. Deletions cut 7 bases from V and 5 bases from J, with 11 bases between. CDR3 length: 12 amino acids. Germline CDR1 and CDR2: MNHEY and SVGAGI. In nucleotides, the CDR3 is TGTGCCAGCATTTCACGGGAGACTGAAGCTTTCTTT. Translation gives CASISRETEAFF.

The chain recombines TRBV7-2 with TRBJ1-6, with D possibly TRBD1 on 5 matching bases. The CDR3 loop spans 11 amino acids. Germline values: CDR1 SGHTA, CDR2 FQGNSA. Between the trimmed V and J ends, which lost 6 bases and 16 bases, there was a span of 13 bases. CDR3 protein: CASSLGQELHF. The CDR3 DNA follows: TGTGCCAGCAGTTTGGGGCAGGAACTCCACTTT.

Concerning this clonotype itself: This likely comes from a read error, as the CDR3 has no conserved phenylalanine or tryptophan at its end. The genes are TRBV19 and TRBJ1-1; 8 bases agree with TRBD1. CDR3 size: 13 residues. After removal of 7 bases from V and 10 bases from J, the junction contained 11 bases not matched to a gene. CDR1 LNHDA and CDR2 SQIVND come from the germline V gene (reference sequence). The CDR3 coding sequence is TGTGCCAGTACCCATGGGGAGGGACAGGCAGCTTTCCTT. Translation gives CASTHGEGQAAFL.

The chain combines TRBV7-8 with TRBJ2-7, with no clear D. The germline V and J ends were trimmed by 1 base and 3 bases, with 10 bases remaining between them. The CDR3 contains 14 residues. CDR1 is SGHVS, CDR2 FQNEAQ, per germline. CDR3 sequence (DNA): TGTGCCAGCAGCTTAGGACGGGCCTACTACGAGCAGTACTTC. This gives the protein CASSLGRAYYEQYF.

Comment on this clonotype: This clone may be a read error of a much larger clone one base away. V and J are TRBV6-1 and TRBJ2-7; 8 bases align to TRBD1. The CDR3 runs 17 residues. Germline V lookup: CDR1 MNHNS, CDR2 SASEGT. The J segment lost 0 bases and the V segment lost 2 bases, leaving 9 bases of the junction unmatched. As DNA, the CDR3 is TGTGCCAGCAGTGAATGCTTGACAGGGGCCATCTCCTACGAGCAGTACTTC. Its protein is CASSECLTGAISYEQYF.

The chain has TRBV15 and TRBJ1-3; perhaps TRBD1 as D (5 bases). The CDR3 covers 16 residues. V was pared by 5 bases and J by 0 bases, with 14 bases between. Germline V gives CDR1 LNHNV, CDR2 YYDKDF (reference sequence). The CDR3 nucleotides are TGTGCCACCAGCGGCCTCAGGGCCCTCTCTGGAAACACCATATATTTT. Translation: CATSGLRALSGNTIYF.

The gene calls are TRBV2 and TRBJ2-6; TRBD1 is a possible D gene (6 bases). Germline V gives CDR1 SNHLY, CDR2 FYNNEI. This CDR3 has 15 amino acids. V was cut by 5 bases and J by 0 bases, with 8 bases left in between. The DNA for the CDR3 is TGTGCCAGCAGTACCAGGGGCTCTGGGGCCAACGTCCTGACTTTC. Protein product: CASSTRGSGANVLTF. The entire variable domain, with the rest obtained from reference TRBV2 and TRBJ2-6, is as follows: EPEVTQTPSHQVTQMGQEVILRCVPISNHLYFYWYRQILGQKVEFLVSFYNNEISEKSEIFDDQFSVERPDGSNFTLKIRSTKLEDSAMYFCASSTRGSGANVLTFGAGSRLTVL.

The sample holds many counts of this clonotype. This CDR3 reads CASSQDRGWVGGYTF. CDR3 in DNA: TGCGCCAGCAGCCAAGACAGGGGCTGGGTGGGTGGCTACACCTTC. The chain employs TRBV4-1 and TRBJ1-2; the D gene is possibly TRBD1 (6 bases). V dropped 0 bases and J dropped 7 bases, with 15 bases sitting between them. Germline V gene sequence: CDR1 MGHRA, CDR2 YSYEKL. CDR3 length equals 15 residues.